Here is one TCR beta chain with its context. These data originate in a study of tumor-infiltrating lymphocytes in primary liver carcinoma. The blood RNA (from unsorted whole blood) was obtained, and germline DNA was also extracted. TCR beta cDNA came from about 500 ng total RNA, primed with a constant-region primer. Three rounds of nested multiplex PCR with slightly modified ARM-PCR produced TCR beta libraries. Amplification in the first two PCR rounds was performed using TRBV1-TRBV30 forward primers and a C-beta reverse primer for approximately 10 cycles each. TCRdb redid the calling of the multiplex PCR reads with MiXCR, one entry per CDR3 protein. Of approximately 300,000 distinct CDR3 sequences listed, 55% to 65% are singletons. The junction had 9 bases not matched to a gene; V was cut back by 4 bases and J by 0 bases. The CDR3 spans 16 residues. CDR1 is GTSNPN, CDR2 SVGIG, per germline (reference sequence).

Sequencing used peripheral blood. The TCR was taken from a man aged 35-49 years with primary liver carcinoma and hepatitis B virus infection. The rearrangement links TRBV30 to TRBJ1-3; TRBD1 aligns across 7 bases. CDR3 in DNA: TGTGCCTGGACAGGGGGACGGACCAGCTCTGGAAACACCATATATTTT. This codes for CAWTGGRTSSGNTIYF.